Included here is one T cell receptor beta chain sequence, with context. Its target is unknown. Researchers ran the assay at a deep level. TCRdb keeps only in-frame clones here, not all; method: immunoSEQ multiplex PCR. The table has more than 2 million clones, 90% to 95% seen once. The naive CD8 fraction comprised CD45RO-negative cells positively selected for CCR7 and excluded terminally differentiated effector memory CD45RA+ cells. This sample was included in a study of shared clonotypes between healthy human individuals. Study results and caveats: Limited genetic and exposure-history diversity came from having few donors. In contrast to clonotypes shared by all four donors, non-shared clonotypes had lower generation probabilities. Larger estimated richness was generally recorded for naive subsets relative to memory subsets.

After removal of 6 bases from V and 4 bases from J, the junction contained 5 bases not matched to a gene. The CDR3 is 15 amino acids. CDR1 MNHEY and CDR2 SVGAGI come from the germline V gene. Sequenced material: naive CD8+ T cells from PBMCs. The chain recombines TRBV6-5 with TRBJ2-5; the match to TRBD2 covers 13 bases. The TCR sequence derives from a man between 18 and 35 years old in good health. Some clones in this sample may be carry-over from other donors' samples. The CDR3 DNA reads TGTGCCAGCAGCCTACTAGCGGGAGGGATAGAGACCCAGTACTTC. Residues: CASSLLAGGIETQYF.